One TCR beta chain is described in this entry. Its antigen target is currently unknown. Base quality data are lacking; no much larger clone is found one base away. The source of the sample is a study of blood T cell repertoires in COVID-19 (dated by TCRdb to about 2020). Notes on the research overall: The collaborator samples originated in the United States, Italy and Spain and spanned the acute and convalescent phases of COVID-19. The material from the prospective study consisted of cDNA or gDNA derived from T cells, B-cell-depleted T cells, or PBMCs. Deeply sampled blood TCRbeta repertoires from subjects exposed to, actively infected with, or recovered from COVID-19 were included in the dataset. The repertoires were made available in a free public database intended to serve as a resource for research on the immune response to SARS-CoV-2. The samples were drawn from the first 160 participants of the ongoing ImmuneRACE study and from 1,254 subjects provided by 6 global collaborators. The sample metadata nearly always contained a de-identified subject ID, COVID-19 status, age in years and sex. HLA class I and class II types, where available, came from metadata supplied by the sample provider rather than from assay-based typing. Broad study findings and their caveats: Clinical and demographic metadata were provided uncurated, with the amount varying by source and participant.

Participants in the prospective study were aged roughly 18 to 90 years, lived in about two dozen United States geographic areas, and enrolled through a virtual design. In the prospective study, cohorts were assigned on the basis of participant-reported clinical history obtained from a screening survey and a study questionnaire. ImmuneRACE Cohort 3 recovered participants were defined by two consecutive negative NP/OP PCR tests, healthcare professional clearance, or symptom resolution. In the prospective study, whole blood, serum and a nasopharyngeal or oropharyngeal swab were collected from each participant by mobile phlebotomists. Prospective study participants could optionally give additional blood draws and questionnaires over an approximately 2-month period. Prospective study blood samples were shipped either frozen or at room temperature before DNA extraction. The junction shows trimming of 2 bases on V and 4 bases on J, plus 6 bases between the germline ends. There are 13 amino acids in the CDR3, from cysteine to phenylalanine inclusive. Left in the record is the CDR3 DNA by itself, 39 bases read in frame from the first base. CDR1 is given as KGHSH and CDR2 as LQKENI, both from the germline V gene.

TCRbeta CDR3 regions were amplified from genomic DNA by means of the immunoSEQ Assay, a bias-controlled multiplex PCR. As for the authors' bioinformatics: Within the assay, amplification of reference gene primers was used to estimate how many nucleated cells each sample contained. To quantify the absolute abundance of each unique TCRbeta CDR3 rearrangement, sequence reads were collapsed and filtered. Productive Simpson clonality was computed per sample as the square root of Simpson's diversity index over productive rearrangements. In TCRdb, the immuneACCESS table is reduced to in-frame sequences with V and J assigned. These tables do not hold every clone; where another copy was compared, an unresolved V gene accounts for under half, and the others remain unexplained. Clonal size and the V and J genes are those of that table, whereas D and trimming came from the DNA. A total of hundreds of thousands of clones appear in this sample, 75% to 90% of them only once. The ten largest clones add up to 1% to 1.3% of the sample.

In this chain, TRBV18 is recombined with TRBJ1-5; confidence is insufficient to name the D gene. The sequence was obtained from a man aged 25 to 40 who had recovered from COVID-19. The sequencing sample was made of PBMCs or T cells enriched from blood (not recorded which). CDR3 loop: CASSPDYNQPQHF. The bases are TGTGCCAGCTCACCAGACTATAATCAGCCCCAGCATTTT.